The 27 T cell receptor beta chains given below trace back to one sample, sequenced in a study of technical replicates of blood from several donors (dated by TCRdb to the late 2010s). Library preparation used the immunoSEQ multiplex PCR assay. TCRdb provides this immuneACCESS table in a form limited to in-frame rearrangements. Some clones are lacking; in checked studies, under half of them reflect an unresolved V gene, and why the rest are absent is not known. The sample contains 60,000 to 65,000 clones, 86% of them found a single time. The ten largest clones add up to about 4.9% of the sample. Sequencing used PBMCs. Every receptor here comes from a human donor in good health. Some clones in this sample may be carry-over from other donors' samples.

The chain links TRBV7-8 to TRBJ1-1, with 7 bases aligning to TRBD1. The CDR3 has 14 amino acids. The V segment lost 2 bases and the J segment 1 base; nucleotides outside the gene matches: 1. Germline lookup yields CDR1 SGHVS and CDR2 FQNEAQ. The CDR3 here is CASSLRTGNTEAFF. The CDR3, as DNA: TGTGCCAGCAGCTTAAGGACAGGGAACACTGAAGCTTTCTTT. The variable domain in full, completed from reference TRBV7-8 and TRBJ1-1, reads GAGVSQSPRYKVAKRGQDVALRCDPISGHVSLFWYQQALGQGPEFLTYFQNEAQLDKSGLPSDRFFAERPEGSVSTLKIQRTQQEDSAVYLCASSLRTGNTEAFFGQGTRLTVV.

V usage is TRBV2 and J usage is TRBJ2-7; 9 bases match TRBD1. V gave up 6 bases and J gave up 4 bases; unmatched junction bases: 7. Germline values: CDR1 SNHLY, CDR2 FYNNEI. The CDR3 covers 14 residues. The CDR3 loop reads CASRPGQGTYEQYF. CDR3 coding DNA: TGTGCCAGCAGGCCGGGACAGGGAACTTACGAGCAGTACTTC. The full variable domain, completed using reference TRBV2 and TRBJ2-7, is EPEVTQTPSHQVTQMGQEVILRCVPISNHLYFYWYRQILGQKVEFLVSFYNNEISEKSEIFDDQFSVERPDGSNFTLKIRSTKLEDSAMYFCASRPGQGTYEQYFGPGTRLTVT.

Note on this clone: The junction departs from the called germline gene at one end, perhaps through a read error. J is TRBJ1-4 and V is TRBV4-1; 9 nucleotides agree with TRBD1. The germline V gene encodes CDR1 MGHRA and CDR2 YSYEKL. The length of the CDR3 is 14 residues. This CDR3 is CASNQQGAQEKLFF. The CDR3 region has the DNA TGCGCCAGCAACCAACAGGGGGCGCAGGAAAAACTGTTTTTT.

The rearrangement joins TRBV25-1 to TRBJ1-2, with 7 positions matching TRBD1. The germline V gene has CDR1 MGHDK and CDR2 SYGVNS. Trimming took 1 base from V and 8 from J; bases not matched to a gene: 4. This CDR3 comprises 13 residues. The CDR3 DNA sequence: TGTGCCAGCAGTGAATTCACAGGGGAGGGCTACACCTTC. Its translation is CASSEFTGEGYTF.

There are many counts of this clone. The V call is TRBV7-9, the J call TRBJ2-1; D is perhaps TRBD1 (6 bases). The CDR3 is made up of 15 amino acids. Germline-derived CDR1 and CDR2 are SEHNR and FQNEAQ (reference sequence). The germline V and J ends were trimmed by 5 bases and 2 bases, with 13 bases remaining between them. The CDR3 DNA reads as TGTGCCAGCAGCCGCCCCAGGGACACCTACAATGAGCAGTTCTTC. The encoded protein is CASSRPRDTYNEQFF.

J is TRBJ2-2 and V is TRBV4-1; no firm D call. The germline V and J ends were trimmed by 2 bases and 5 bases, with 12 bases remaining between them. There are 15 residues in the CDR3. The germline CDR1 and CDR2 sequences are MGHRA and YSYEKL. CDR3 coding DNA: TGCGCCAGCAGCCAAAGCACGAGCGCTACCGGGGAGCTGTTTTTT. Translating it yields CASSQSTSATGELFF.

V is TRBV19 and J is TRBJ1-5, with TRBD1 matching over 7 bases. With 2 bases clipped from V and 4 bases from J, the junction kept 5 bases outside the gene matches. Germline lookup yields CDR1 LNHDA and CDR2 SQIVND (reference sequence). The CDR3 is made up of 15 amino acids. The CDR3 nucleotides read TGTGCCAGTAGTATACTGACAGGGACAAATCAGCCCCAGCATTTT. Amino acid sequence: CASSILTGTNQPQHF.

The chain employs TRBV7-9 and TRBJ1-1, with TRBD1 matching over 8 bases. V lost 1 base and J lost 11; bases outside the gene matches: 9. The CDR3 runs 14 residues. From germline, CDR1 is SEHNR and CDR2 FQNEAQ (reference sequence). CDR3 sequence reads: CASSLVAGGKGAFF. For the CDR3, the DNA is TGTGCCAGCAGCTTAGTGGCAGGGGGCAAGGGTGCTTTCTTT.

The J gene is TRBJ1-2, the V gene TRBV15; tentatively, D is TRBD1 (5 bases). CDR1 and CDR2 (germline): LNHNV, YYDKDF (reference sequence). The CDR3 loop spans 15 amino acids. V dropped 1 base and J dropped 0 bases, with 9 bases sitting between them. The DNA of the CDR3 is TGTGCCACCAGCAGAGGACAGCAAGCTAACTATGGCTACACCTTC. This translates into CATSRGQQANYGYTF.

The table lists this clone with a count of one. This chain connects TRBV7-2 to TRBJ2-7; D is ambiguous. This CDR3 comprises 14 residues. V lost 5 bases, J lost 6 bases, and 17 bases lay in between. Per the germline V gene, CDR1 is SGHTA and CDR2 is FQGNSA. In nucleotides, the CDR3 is TGTGCCAGCAGCCTAGGAACTGGTGCCGTCGAGCAGTACTTC. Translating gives CASSLGTGAVEQYF.

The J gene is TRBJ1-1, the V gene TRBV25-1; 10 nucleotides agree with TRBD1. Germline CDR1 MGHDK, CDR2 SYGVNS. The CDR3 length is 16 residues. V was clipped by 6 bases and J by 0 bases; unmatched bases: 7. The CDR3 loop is CASSGTGAPLNTEAFF. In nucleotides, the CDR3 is TGTGCCAGCAGCGGGACAGGGGCCCCCTTGAACACTGAAGCTTTCTTT.

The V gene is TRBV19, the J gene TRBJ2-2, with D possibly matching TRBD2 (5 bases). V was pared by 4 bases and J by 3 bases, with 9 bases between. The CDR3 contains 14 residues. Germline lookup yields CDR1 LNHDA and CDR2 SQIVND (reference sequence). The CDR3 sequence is CASSRGVDTGELFF. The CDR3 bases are TGTGCCAGTAGTAGGGGAGTTGACACCGGGGAGCTGTTTTTT. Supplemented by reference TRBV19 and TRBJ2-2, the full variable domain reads DGGITQSPKYLFRKEGQNVTLSCEQNLNHDAMYWYRQDPGQGLRLIYYSQIVNDFQKGDIAEGYSVSREKKESFPLTVTSAQKNPTAFYLCASSRGVDTGELFFGEGSRLTVL.

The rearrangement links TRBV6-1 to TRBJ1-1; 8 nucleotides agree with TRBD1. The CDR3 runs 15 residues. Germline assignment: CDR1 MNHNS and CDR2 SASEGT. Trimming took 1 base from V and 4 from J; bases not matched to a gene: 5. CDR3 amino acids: CASSEVQGARTEAFF. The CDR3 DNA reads TGTGCCAGCAGTGAAGTTCAGGGGGCGCGCACTGAAGCTTTCTTT.

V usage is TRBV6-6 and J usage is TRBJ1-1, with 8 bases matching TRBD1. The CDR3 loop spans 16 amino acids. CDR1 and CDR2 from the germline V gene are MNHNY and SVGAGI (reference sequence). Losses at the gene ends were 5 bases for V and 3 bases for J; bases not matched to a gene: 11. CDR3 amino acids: CASSRDRLQGDTEAFF. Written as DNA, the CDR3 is TGTGCCAGCAGTCGGGACAGGCTGCAGGGTGACACTGAAGCTTTCTTT.

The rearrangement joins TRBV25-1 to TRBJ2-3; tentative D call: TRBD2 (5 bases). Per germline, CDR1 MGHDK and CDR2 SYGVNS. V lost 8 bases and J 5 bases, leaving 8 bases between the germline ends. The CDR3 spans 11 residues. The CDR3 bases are TGTGCCAGCGCCGGAGGAGATACGCAGTATTTT. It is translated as CASAGGDTQYF.

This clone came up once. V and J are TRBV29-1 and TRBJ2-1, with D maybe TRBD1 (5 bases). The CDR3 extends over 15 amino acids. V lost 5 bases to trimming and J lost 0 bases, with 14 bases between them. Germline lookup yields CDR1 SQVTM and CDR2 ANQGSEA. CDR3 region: CSVQRGSYSYNEQFF. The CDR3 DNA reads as TGCAGCGTTCAAAGGGGCAGCTACTCCTACAATGAGCAGTTCTTC.

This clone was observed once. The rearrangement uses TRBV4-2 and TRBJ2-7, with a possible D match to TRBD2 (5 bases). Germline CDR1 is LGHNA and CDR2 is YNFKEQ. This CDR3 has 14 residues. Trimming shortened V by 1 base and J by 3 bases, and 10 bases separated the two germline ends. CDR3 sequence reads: CASSQVDGDYEQYF. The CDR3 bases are TGTGCCAGCAGCCAAGTTGACGGGGACTACGAGCAGTACTTC.

The CDR3 sequence: CASSATGTTYGYTF. DNA for the CDR3: TGTGCCAGCAGCGCAACCGGGACAACGTATGGCTACACCTTC. The V and J genes are TRBV7-6 and TRBJ1-2, with D possibly being TRBD1 (6 bases). V was trimmed by 5 bases and J by 5 bases, leaving 15 bases between them. The CDR3 runs to 14 residues. Germline V lookup: CDR1 SGHVS, CDR2 FNYEAQ. The variable domain in full, completed from reference TRBV7-6 and TRBJ1-2, reads GAGVSQSPRYKVTKRGQDVALRCDPISGHVSLYWYRQALGQGPEFLTYFNYEAQQDKSGLPNDRFSAERPEGSISTLTIQRTEQRDSAMYRCASSATGTTYGYTFGSGTRLTVV.

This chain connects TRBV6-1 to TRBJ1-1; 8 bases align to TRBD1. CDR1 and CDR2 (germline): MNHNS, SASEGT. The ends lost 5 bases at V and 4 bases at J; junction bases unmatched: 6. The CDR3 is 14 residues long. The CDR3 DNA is TGTGCCAGCAGTCTAAAGACAGGGGCCACTGAAGCTTTCTTT. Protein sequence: CASSLKTGATEAFF.

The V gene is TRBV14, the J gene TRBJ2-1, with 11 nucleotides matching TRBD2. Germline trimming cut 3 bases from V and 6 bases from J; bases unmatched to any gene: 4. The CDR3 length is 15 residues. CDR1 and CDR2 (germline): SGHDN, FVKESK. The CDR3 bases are TGTGCCAGCAGCCATCATAGCGGGGGGGCCAATGAGCAGTTCTTC. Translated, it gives CASSHHSGGANEQFF.

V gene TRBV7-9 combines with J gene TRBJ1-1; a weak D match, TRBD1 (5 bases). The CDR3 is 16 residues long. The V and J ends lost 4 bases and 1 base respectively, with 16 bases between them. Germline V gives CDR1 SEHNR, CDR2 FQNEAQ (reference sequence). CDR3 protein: CASSSGTFVRNTEAFF. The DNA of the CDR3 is TGTGCCAGCAGCTCGGGGACTTTTGTCAGGAACACTGAAGCTTTCTTT. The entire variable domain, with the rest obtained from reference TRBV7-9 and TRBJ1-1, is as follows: DTGVSQNPRHKITKRGQNVTFRCDPISEHNRLYWYRQTLGQGPEFLTYFQNEAQLEKSRLLSDRFSAERPKGSFSTLEIQRTEQGDSAMYLCASSSGTFVRNTEAFFGQGTRLTVV.

This CDR3 reads CASNSGGNSPLHF. CDR3 nucleotides: TGTGCCAGTAACTCGGGAGGAAATTCACCCCTCCACTTT. The rearrangement joins TRBV19 to TRBJ1-6; D gene unclear. Germline CDR1 is LNHDA and CDR2 is SQIVND (reference sequence). V was shortened by 7 bases and J by 7 bases, with 11 bases between the two germline ends. This CDR3 contains 13 residues.

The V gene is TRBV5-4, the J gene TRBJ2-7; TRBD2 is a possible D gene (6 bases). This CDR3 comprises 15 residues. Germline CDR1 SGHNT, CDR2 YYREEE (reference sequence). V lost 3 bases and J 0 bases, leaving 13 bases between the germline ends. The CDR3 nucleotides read TGTGCCAGCAGCTCATACCCCGGGAGCTCCTACGAGCAGTACTTC. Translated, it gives CASSSYPGSSYEQYF. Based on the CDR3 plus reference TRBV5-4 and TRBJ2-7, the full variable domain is ETGVTQSPTHLIKTRGQQVTLRCSSQSGHNTVSWYQQALGQGPQFIFQYYREEENGRGNFPPRFSGLQFPNYSSELNVNALELDDSALYLCASSSYPGSSYEQYFGPGTRLTVT.

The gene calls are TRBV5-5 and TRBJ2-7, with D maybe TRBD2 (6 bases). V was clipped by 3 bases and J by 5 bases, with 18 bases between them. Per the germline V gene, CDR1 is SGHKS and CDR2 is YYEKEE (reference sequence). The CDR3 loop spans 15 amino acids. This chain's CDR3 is CASSYPGLVSNEQYF. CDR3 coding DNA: TGTGCCAGCAGCTACCCGGGACTGGTAAGCAACGAGCAGTACTTC.

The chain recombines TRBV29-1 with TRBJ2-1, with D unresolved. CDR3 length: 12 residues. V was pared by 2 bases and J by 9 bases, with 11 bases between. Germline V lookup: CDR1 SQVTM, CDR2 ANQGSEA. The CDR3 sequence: CSVERAKPEQFF. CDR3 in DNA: TGCAGCGTTGAAAGAGCGAAACCTGAGCAGTTCTTC.

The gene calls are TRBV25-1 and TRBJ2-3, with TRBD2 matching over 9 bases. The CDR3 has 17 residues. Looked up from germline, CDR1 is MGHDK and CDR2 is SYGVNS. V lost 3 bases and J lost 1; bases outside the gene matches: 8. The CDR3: CASSDTASGIGTDTQYF. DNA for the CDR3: TGTGCCAGCAGTGATACGGCTAGCGGGATCGGCACAGATACGCAGTATTTT.

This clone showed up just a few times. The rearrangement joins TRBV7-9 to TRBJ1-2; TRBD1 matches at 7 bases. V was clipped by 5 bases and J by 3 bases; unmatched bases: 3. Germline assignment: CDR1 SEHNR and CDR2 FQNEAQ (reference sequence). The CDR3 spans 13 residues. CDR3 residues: CASSPDRDYGYTF. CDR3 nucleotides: TGTGCCAGCAGCCCTGACAGGGACTATGGCTACACCTTC.